This is a list of T cell receptor beta chains from one sample in a study of CD8 T cells in ankylosing spondylitis. MiXCR, run by TCRdb on the 5' RACE reads, gives a single entry per CDR3 protein. This table holds roughly 220,000 distinct CDR3 sequences, over 9.5% found once. The sequenced material came from blood, either unsorted or a sorted T cell fraction (not recorded which). The receptor set was obtained from a male donor with ankylosing spondylitis or in good health (not recorded which). The CDR3 runs from the conserved cysteine through the conserved F or W. A D gene is named only where the DNA matches it firmly. A clone size is listed for some rows: how often the clone was seen (once, few, many), or a class if it is expanded.

V gene	J gene	D gene	CDR3 length	clone size	CDR3 protein	CDR3 DNA
TRBV3-1	TRBJ2-5	NA	13	many	CASSSRGGETQYF	TGTGCCAGCAGCTCCCGGGGAGGAGAGACCCAGTACTTC
TRBV7-8	TRBJ2-7	TRBD1	14	many	CASSARDRVYEQYF	TGTGCCAGCAGCGCCCGGGACAGGGTCTACGAGCAGTACTTC
TRBV5-1	TRBJ2-1	NA	12	many	CASSLSQNEQFF	TGCGCCAGCAGCCTCTCGCAGAATGAGCAGTTCTTC
TRBV20-1	TRBJ2-7	NA	12	many	CSASRQGYEQYF	TGCAGTGCTAGTCGGCAGGGATACGAGCAGTACTTC
TRBV7-3	TRBJ2-2	NA	15	many	CASSLFGGPAGELFF	TGTGCCAGCAGCTTATTCGGGGGACCGGCCGGGGAGCTGTTTTTT
TRBV20-1	TRBJ1-5	TRBD1	15	many	CSASSGTGFNQPQHF	TGCAGTGCTTCCTCCGGGACAGGGTTCAATCAGCCCCAGCATTTT
TRBV7-9	TRBJ2-1	NA	16	few	CASRRQDGAAYNEQFF	TGTGCCAGCAGGAGACAGGACGGGGCAGCCTACAATGAGCAGTTCTTC
TRBV5-1	TRBJ2-7	NA	15	many	CASSLVEGGRYEQYF	TGCGCCAGCAGCTTAGTGGAGGGGGGGAGGTACGAGCAGTACTTC
TRBV5-1	TRBJ2-5	TRBD2	12	many	CASSVSGETQYF	TGCGCCAGCAGCGTTAGCGGGGAGACCCAGTACTTC
TRBV7-2	TRBJ1-2	NA	15	few	CASSLGVVSLYGYTF	TGTGCCAGCAGCCTAGGGGTTGTCAGCCTCTATGGCTACACCTTC
TRBV5-1	TRBJ2-3	NA	14	many	CASNGGQGTDTQYF	TGCGCCAGCAACGGGGGGCAAGGCACAGATACGCAGTATTTT
TRBV19	TRBJ1-6	NA	15	NA	CASRGEFVRNSPLHF	TGTGCCAGTCGCGGGGAATTCGTAAGGAATTCACCCCTCCACTTT
TRBV3-1	TRBJ1-5	NA	15	NA	CASSQDFGAGQPQHF	NA
TRBV18	TRBJ1-5	NA	14	NA	CASSPDRFGQPQHF	TGTGCCAGCTCACCTGACAGATTCGGTCAGCCCCAGCATTTT
TRBV14	TRBJ2-7	TRBD1	14	many	CASSATGFGYEQYF	TGTGCCAGCAGCGCGACAGGGTTTGGTTACGAGCAGTACTTC
TRBV5-1	TRBJ2-7	NA	14	NA	CASSLDWATYGQYF	TGCGCCAGCAGCTTGGACTGGGCCACCTACGGGCAGTACTTC
TRBV5-1	TRBJ2-1	NA	15	many	CASSLAPVQGDEQFF	TGCGCCAGCAGCTTGGCCCCGGTACAAGGCGATGAGCAGTTCTTC
TRBV12-3/TRBV12-4	TRBJ2-3	TRBD2	16	few	CASRFSGGGDTDTQYF	TGTGCCAGCAGGTTCTCGGGAGGGGGGGACACAGATACGCAGTATTTT
TRBV12-3/TRBV12-4	TRBJ1-2	TRBD1	15	many	CASRNRQGGVGGYTF	TGTGCCAGCAGAAACCGACAGGGAGGAGTGGGTGGCTACACCTTC